This is a list of T cell receptor beta chains from one sample in a study of T cells in Graves' hyperthyroidism and ophthalmopathy. TCRdb reanalysed the multiplex PCR reads using MiXCR and keeps one entry per CDR3 protein. The top ten hold around 18% of the sample, which has approximately 610,000 distinct CDR3 sequences, around 15% seen once. Sequencing input: blood. The receptors derive from a woman between 18 and 29 years old with Graves' hyperthyroidism. Each CDR3 is given with its conserved first and last residue. The D gene is left open where the match is weak. The size of a clone is reported for some rows only, either as once, few or many, or as a class for expanded clones.

J gene: TRBJ1-6
D gene: -
V gene: TRBV20-1
clone size: few
CDR3 protein: CSASRDLNSPLHF
CDR3 DNA: TGCAGTGCTAGCCGGGACCTTAATTCACCCCTCCACTTT

J gene: TRBJ2-5
D gene: TRBD2
V gene: TRBV20-1
clone size: -
CDR3 protein: CSGTSGGGAGETQYF
CDR3 DNA: TGCAGTGGGACTAGCGGGGGGGGGGCAGGAGAGACCCAGTACTTC

J gene: TRBJ2-7
D gene: TRBD1
V gene: TRBV10-1
clone size: many
CDR3 protein: CASSELGQDPYEQYF
CDR3 DNA: TGCGCCAGCAGTGAGTTGGGACAGGATCCCTACGAGCAGTACTTC

J gene: TRBJ2-7
D gene: TRBD2
V gene: TRBV7-9
clone size: few
CDR3 protein: CASSQRGDYEQYF
CDR3 DNA: TGTGCCAGCAGCCAACGGGGGGACTACGAGCAGTACTTC

J gene: TRBJ2-1
D gene: TRBD2
V gene: TRBV6-1
clone size: few
CDR3 protein: CASSFILAGGDNEQFF
CDR3 DNA: TGTGCCAGCAGTTTTATCCTAGCGGGAGGGGACAATGAGCAGTTCTTC

J gene: TRBJ2-2
D gene: -
V gene: TRBV11-3
clone size: -
CDR3 protein: CASSLLSRDTGELFF
CDR3 DNA: TGTGCCAGCAGCTTATTATCCAGGGACACCGGGGAGCTGTTTTTT

J gene: TRBJ2-5
D gene: TRBD2
V gene: TRBV2
clone size: many
CDR3 protein: CASSLAGVLETQYF
CDR3 DNA: TGTGCCAGCAGTCTAGCGGGAGTTTTAGAGACCCAGTACTTC

J gene: TRBJ1-1
D gene: TRBD1
V gene: TRBV24-1
clone size: -
CDR3 protein: CATSDSNRGNTEAFF
CDR3 DNA: TGTGCCACCAGTGATTCAAACAGGGGGAACACTGAAGCTTTCTTT

J gene: TRBJ1-2
D gene: -
V gene: TRBV11-2
clone size: many
CDR3 protein: CASSLSGTVNYGYTF
CDR3 DNA: TGTGCCAGCAGCTTATCCGGGACGGTTAACTATGGCTACACCTTC

J gene: TRBJ2-7
D gene: -
V gene: TRBV7-9
clone size: few
CDR3 protein: CASSFGHEQYF
CDR3 DNA: TGTGCCAGCAGTTTCGGGCACGAGCAGTACTTC

J gene: TRBJ2-7
D gene: -
V gene: TRBV7-2
clone size: many
CDR3 protein: CASSLIVGLGYEQYF
CDR3 DNA: TGTGCCAGCAGCTTAATTGTGGGACTGGGCTACGAGCAGTACTTC

J gene: TRBJ2-1
D gene: -
V gene: TRBV3-1
clone size: many
CDR3 protein: CASSQRGYNEQFF
CDR3 DNA: TGTGCCAGCAGCCAACGGGGTTACAATGAGCAGTTCTTC

J gene: TRBJ2-5
D gene: -
V gene: TRBV29-1
clone size: -
CDR3 protein: CSVGYVGIYGTQYF
CDR3 DNA: TGCAGCGTTGGCTATGTGGGGATCTACGGGACCCAGTACTTC

J gene: TRBJ1-5
D gene: -
V gene: TRBV5-6
clone size: -
CDR3 protein: CASSWGSANQPQHF
CDR3 DNA: TGTGCCAGCAGCTGGGGGTCCGCTAATCAGCCCCAGCATTTT

J gene: TRBJ1-1
D gene: -
V gene: TRBV24-1
clone size: many
CDR3 protein: CATSDLGQRQAFF
CDR3 DNA: TGTGCCACCAGTGATTTGGGACAGAGGCAAGCTTTCTTT

J gene: TRBJ2-3
D gene: TRBD2
V gene: TRBV19
clone size: -
CDR3 protein: CASRGNGGNTQYF
CDR3 DNA: TGTGCCAGTAGAGGCAACGGGGGGAATACGCAGTATTTT

J gene: TRBJ1-5
D gene: -
V gene: TRBV7-8
clone size: many
CDR3 protein: CASSLARTVDSNQPQHF
CDR3 DNA: TGTGCCAGCAGCTTAGCAAGGACAGTGGATAGCAATCAGCCCCAGCATTTT

J gene: TRBJ1-3
D gene: -
V gene: TRBV28
clone size: once
CDR3 protein: CASSPSGLHLGARSPSSGNTIYF
CDR3 DNA: TGTGCCAGCAGTCCCTCCGGACTACACCTAGGCGCCCGGTCCCCGAGCTCTGGAAACACCATATATTTT

J gene: TRBJ2-5
D gene: TRBD1
V gene: TRBV7-9
clone size: -
CDR3 protein: CASSSRAGTGGETQYF
CDR3 DNA: TGTGCCAGCAGCTCCCGCGCCGGGACAGGGGGCGAGACCCAGTACTTC

J gene: TRBJ2-7
D gene: TRBD2
V gene: TRBV10-3
clone size: -
CDR3 protein: CAISVAGGPSDEQYF
CDR3 DNA: TGTGCCATCAGTGTAGCGGGAGGGCCTTCCGACGAGCAGTACTTC

J gene: TRBJ2-5
D gene: TRBD2
V gene: TRBV24-1
clone size: once
CDR3 protein: CATSGGAPGLAGKETQYF
CDR3 DNA: TGTGCCACCAGTGGGGGTGCCCCGGGACTAGCGGGGAAAGAGACCCAGTACTTC

J gene: TRBJ2-2
D gene: -
V gene: TRBV19
clone size: -
CDR3 protein: CASSPYPRSGELFF
CDR3 DNA: TGTGCCAGTAGTCCCTACCCGAGGTCCGGGGAGCTGTTTTTT

J gene: TRBJ2-7
D gene: TRBD1
V gene: TRBV5-1
clone size: many
CDR3 protein: CASSLDGTGQLGQYF
CDR3 DNA: TGCGCCAGCAGCTTGGACGGGACAGGGCAGCTAGGGCAGTACTTC